Reported below is one T cell receptor beta chain. The antigen is undetermined. The data were obtained in a study of early T cells in non-severe SARS-CoV-2 infection. Study-level background: The study sequenced bulk RNA from unsorted whole blood, with chains unpaired.

Study outcomes and limitations: VDJdb matches were skewed toward anti-spike CD8 T cell responses.

The V end lost 0 bases, the J end lost 3 bases, and 9 bases lay between the germline ends. The CDR3 totals 13 residues. Germline V gives CDR1 SQVTM, CDR2 ANQGSEA. The protocol attached unique molecular identifiers to individual cDNA molecules. Each CDR3 protein is one row after TCRdb ran MiXCR on the 5' RACE reads. Here the sample spans roughly 56,000 distinct CDR3 sequences, approximately 8% being singletons. Sequenced input: whole blood. The TCR was taken from an adult who was a healthcare worker with PCR-confirmed SARS-CoV-2 infection or an uninfected control (not recorded which). The J gene is TRBJ2-7, the V gene TRBV29-1, with D perhaps being TRBD1 or TRBD2 (5 bases each). CDR3 loop: CSVEDRGSYEQYF. CDR3 nucleotides: TGCAGCGTTGAAGATCGGGGCAGCTACGAGCAGTACTTC.